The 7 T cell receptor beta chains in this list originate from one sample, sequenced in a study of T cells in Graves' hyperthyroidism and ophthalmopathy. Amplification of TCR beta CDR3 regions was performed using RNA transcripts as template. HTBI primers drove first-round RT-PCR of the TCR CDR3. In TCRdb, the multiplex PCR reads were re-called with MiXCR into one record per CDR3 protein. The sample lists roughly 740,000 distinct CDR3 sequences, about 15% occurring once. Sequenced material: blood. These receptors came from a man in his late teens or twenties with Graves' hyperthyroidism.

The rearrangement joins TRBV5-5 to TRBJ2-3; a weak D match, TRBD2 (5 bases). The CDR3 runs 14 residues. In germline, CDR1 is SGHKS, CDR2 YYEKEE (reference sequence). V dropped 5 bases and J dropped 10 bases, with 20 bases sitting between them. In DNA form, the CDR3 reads TGTGCCAGCAGATCTAGCACGGGCTGGGCGGCGCAGTATTTT. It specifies CASRSSTGWAAQYF.

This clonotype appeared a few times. Here the CDR3 reads CASRPGQGKRYEQYF. CDR3 sequence (DNA): TGTGCCAGCAGACCCGGACAGGGGAAGAGGTACGAGCAGTACTTC. V usage is TRBV3-1 and J usage is TRBJ2-7; 9 nucleotides match TRBD1. Germline values: CDR1 LGHDT, CDR2 YNNKEL (reference sequence). The CDR3 contains 15 residues. Trimming removed 6 bases from V and 4 bases from J; junction bases left unmatched: 10.

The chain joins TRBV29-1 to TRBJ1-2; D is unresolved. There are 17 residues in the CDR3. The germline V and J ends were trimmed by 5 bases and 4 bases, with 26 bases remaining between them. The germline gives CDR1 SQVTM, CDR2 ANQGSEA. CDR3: CSVRAWESSEITYGYTF. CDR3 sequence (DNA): TGCAGCGTTCGAGCTTGGGAGAGTAGCGAGATAACCTATGGCTACACCTTC.

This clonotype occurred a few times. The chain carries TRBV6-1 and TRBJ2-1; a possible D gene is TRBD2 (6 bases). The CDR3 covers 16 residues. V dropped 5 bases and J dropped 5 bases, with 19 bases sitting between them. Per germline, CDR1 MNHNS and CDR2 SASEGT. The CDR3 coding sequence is TGTGCCAGCAGTAGCCCTTGGGGGAGGAGCGACAATGAGCAGTTCTTC. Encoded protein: CASSSPWGRSDNEQFF.

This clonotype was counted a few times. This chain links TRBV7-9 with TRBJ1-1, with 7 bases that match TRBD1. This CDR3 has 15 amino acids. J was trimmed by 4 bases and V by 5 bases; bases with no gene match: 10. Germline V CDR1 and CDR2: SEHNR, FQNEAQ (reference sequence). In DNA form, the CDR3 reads TGTGCCAGCAGCCGAAGACAGGGTCGGAGCACTGAAGCTTTCTTT. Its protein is CASSRRQGRSTEAFF.

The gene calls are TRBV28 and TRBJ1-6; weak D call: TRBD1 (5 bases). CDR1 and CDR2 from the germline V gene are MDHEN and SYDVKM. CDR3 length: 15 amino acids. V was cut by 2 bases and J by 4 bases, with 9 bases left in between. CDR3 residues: CASSLETDYNSPLHF. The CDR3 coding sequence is TGTGCCAGCAGTTTAGAGACAGATTATAATTCACCCCTCCACTTT.

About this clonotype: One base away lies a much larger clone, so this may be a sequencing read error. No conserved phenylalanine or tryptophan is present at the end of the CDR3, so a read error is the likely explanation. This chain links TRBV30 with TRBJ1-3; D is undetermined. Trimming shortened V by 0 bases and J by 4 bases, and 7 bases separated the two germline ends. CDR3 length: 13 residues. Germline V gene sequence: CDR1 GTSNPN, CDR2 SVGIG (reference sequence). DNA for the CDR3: TGTGCCTGGAGTGTATTGTTAGGAAACACCATATATTCT. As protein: CAWSVLLGNTIYS.